This is a list of T cell receptor beta chains from one sample in a study of cytomegalovirus exposure and HLA in healthy donors. Some clones are missing from TCRdb's copy, which holds only in-frame ones; the method was immunoSEQ multiplex PCR. The table includes about 200,000 clones, 82% detected once. Sample: PBMCs. All receptors come from a woman aged 40 to 55 in good health and CMV-seronegative. CDR3s include the opening cysteine and the closing phenylalanine or tryptophan. D genes are given only for firm matches. Not every row has a clone size; where given, it reads once, few, many or a size class.

J gene: TRBJ2-7
V gene: TRBV5-1
clone size: once
D gene: TRBD1
CDR3 protein: CASSNRQGEQYF
CDR3 DNA: TGCGCCAGCAGCAACAGACAGGGCGAGCAGTACTTC

J gene: TRBJ2-5
V gene: TRBV7-3
clone size: NA
D gene: TRBD2
CDR3 protein: CASSYRLAGQETQYF
CDR3 DNA: TGTGCCAGCAGCTACCGACTAGCGGGTCAAGAGACCCAGTACTTC

J gene: TRBJ1-5
V gene: TRBV30
clone size: NA
D gene: TRBD1
CDR3 protein: CAWSPPGQVYSNQPQHF
CDR3 DNA: TGTGCCTGGTCGCCCCCGGGACAGGTTTATAGCAATCAGCCCCAGCATTTT

J gene: TRBJ2-1
V gene: TRBV11-2
clone size: NA
D gene: NA
CDR3 protein: CASRASGKGVNEQFF
CDR3 DNA: TGTGCCAGCAGAGCTAGCGGTAAGGGGGTCAATGAGCAGTTCTTC

J gene: TRBJ2-3
V gene: TRBV9
clone size: few
D gene: TRBD1
CDR3 protein: CASSGEGASTDTQYF
CDR3 DNA: TGTGCCAGCAGCGGAGAGGGGGCGAGCACAGATACGCAGTATTTT

J gene: TRBJ2-5
V gene: TRBV7-9
clone size: once
D gene: NA
CDR3 protein: CASSPRAQETQYF
CDR3 DNA: TGTGCCAGCAGCCCACGCGCCCAAGAGACCCAGTACTTC

J gene: TRBJ2-7
V gene: TRBV19
clone size: NA
D gene: NA
CDR3 protein: CAPPRGNREQYF
CDR3 DNA: TGTGCCCCCCCGCGGGGCAACCGAGAGCAGTACTTC

J gene: TRBJ2-2
V gene: TRBV21-1
clone size: NA
D gene: NA
CDR3 protein: CASSTTTSGSRVGTGELFF
CDR3 DNA: TGTGCCAGCAGCACAACTACTAGCGGGAGTCGAGTCGGTACCGGGGAGCTGTTTTTT

J gene: TRBJ1-3
V gene: TRBV7-9
clone size: NA
D gene: TRBD1
CDR3 protein: CATKDRVSSGNTIYF
CDR3 DNA: TGTGCCACAAAGGACAGGGTGAGCTCTGGAAACACCATATATTTT

J gene: TRBJ1-4
V gene: TRBV7-9
clone size: NA
D gene: TRBD1
CDR3 protein: CASSLQGTGEKLFF
CDR3 DNA: TGTGCCAGCAGTCTACAGGGGACGGGTGAAAAACTGTTTTTT

J gene: TRBJ2-3
V gene: TRBV27
clone size: NA
D gene: TRBD2
CDR3 protein: CASSLRVSGWSTDTQYF
CDR3 DNA: TGTGCCAGCAGTTTAAGGGTTAGCGGGTGGAGCACAGATACGCAGTATTTT

J gene: TRBJ2-3
V gene: TRBV6-1
clone size: NA
D gene: TRBD2
CDR3 protein: CASSKGTSGVSTDTQYF
CDR3 DNA: TGTGCCAGCAGTAAAGGGACTAGCGGGGTGAGCACAGATACGCAGTATTTT

J gene: TRBJ1-1
V gene: TRBV5-4
clone size: few
D gene: NA
CDR3 protein: CASRLLGAANTEAFF
CDR3 DNA: TGTGCCAGTAGGTTATTAGGGGCAGCGAACACTGAAGCTTTCTTT

J gene: TRBJ2-7
V gene: TRBV6-1
clone size: NA
D gene: TRBD1
CDR3 protein: CASSEWTGGSYEQYF
CDR3 DNA: TGTGCCAGCAGTGAATGGACAGGGGGCAGCTACGAGCAGTACTTC

J gene: TRBJ2-7
V gene: TRBV6-5
clone size: NA
D gene: NA
CDR3 protein: CASSRTESYEQYF
CDR3 DNA: TGTGCCAGCAGTAGGACAGAAAGCTACGAGCAGTACTTC

J gene: TRBJ2-3
V gene: TRBV29-1
clone size: NA
D gene: TRBD1
CDR3 protein: CSVTSGTGATDTQYF
CDR3 DNA: TGCAGCGTAACTTCCGGGACAGGGGCCACAGATACGCAGTATTTT